The next 2 T cell receptor beta chains were all read from a single sample in a study of T cells in tuberculosis. Here immunoSEQ multiplex PCR was the method, and the copy in TCRdb shows in-frame clones only, minus some. The sample records approximately 30,000 clones, 85% to 95% being singletons. Sequenced: PBMCs. The source is a donor aged 10-29 years with latent tuberculosis or without tuberculosis infection. Some clones in this sample may be carry-over from other donors' samples.

This chain's CDR3 is CASSDSSGGNTIYF. The CDR3 bases are TGCGCCAGCAGCGACTCATCTGGGGGAAACACCATATATTTT. This chain uses TRBV5-1 with TRBJ1-3; no reliable D call. The CDR3 is 14 amino acids. The germline V gene has CDR1 SGHRS and CDR2 YFSETQ. V was cut by 4 bases and J by 4 bases, with 12 bases left in between.

V and J are TRBV11-2 and TRBJ2-7; D might be TRBD1 (7 bases). The CDR3 consists of 16 residues. With 6 bases removed from V and 6 bases from J, the gap between germline ends came to 24 bases. Germline CDR1 reads SGHAT; CDR2 reads FQNNGV. The CDR3 DNA reads TGTGCCAGCAGGCAGGGGGTTAGGGGGGATATGGGCGAGCAGTACTTC. This sequence encodes CASRQGVRGDMGEQYF. The entire variable domain, with the rest obtained from reference TRBV11-2 and TRBJ2-7, is as follows: EAGVAQSPRYKIIEKRQSVAFWCNPISGHATLYWYQQILGQGPKLLIQFQNNGVVDDSQLPKDRFSAERLKGVDSTLKIQPAKLEDSAVYLCASRQGVRGDMGEQYFGPGTRLTVT.